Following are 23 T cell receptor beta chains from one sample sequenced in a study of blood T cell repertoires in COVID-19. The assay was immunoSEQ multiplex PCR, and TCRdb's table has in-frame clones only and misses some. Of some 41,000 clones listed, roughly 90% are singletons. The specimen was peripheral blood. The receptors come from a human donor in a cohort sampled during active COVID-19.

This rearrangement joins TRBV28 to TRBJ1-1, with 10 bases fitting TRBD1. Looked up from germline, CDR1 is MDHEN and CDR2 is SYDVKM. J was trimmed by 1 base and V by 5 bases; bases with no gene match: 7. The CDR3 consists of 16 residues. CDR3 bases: TGTGCCAGCAGTACCCCGGGACAGGGGTGGAACACTGAAGCTTTCTTT. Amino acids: CASSTPGQGWNTEAFF.

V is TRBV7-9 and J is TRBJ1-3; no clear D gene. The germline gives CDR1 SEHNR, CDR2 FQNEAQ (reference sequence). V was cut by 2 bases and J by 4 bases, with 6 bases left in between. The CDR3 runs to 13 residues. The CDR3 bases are TGTGCCAGCAGCTTAAACCAGGGAAACACCATATATTTT. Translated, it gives CASSLNQGNTIYF.

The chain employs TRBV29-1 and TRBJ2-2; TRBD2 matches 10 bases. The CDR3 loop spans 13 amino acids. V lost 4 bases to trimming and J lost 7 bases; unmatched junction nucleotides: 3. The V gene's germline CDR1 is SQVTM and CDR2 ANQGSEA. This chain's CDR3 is CSVGAGGDGELFF. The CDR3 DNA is TGCAGCGTTGGAGCGGGAGGGGACGGGGAGCTGTTTTTT.

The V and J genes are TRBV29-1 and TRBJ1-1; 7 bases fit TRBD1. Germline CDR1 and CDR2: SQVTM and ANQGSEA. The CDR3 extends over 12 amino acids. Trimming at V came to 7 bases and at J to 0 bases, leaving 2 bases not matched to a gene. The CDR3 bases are TGCAGCGCGACAGGGATGAACACTGAAGCTTTCTTT. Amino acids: CSATGMNTEAFF.

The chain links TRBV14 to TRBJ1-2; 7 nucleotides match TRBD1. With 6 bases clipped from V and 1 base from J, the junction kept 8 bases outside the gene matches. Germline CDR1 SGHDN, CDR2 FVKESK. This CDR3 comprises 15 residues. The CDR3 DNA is TGTGCCAGCAGTCGCGACAGGGCGAATAACTATGGCTACACCTTC. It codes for CASSRDRANNYGYTF.

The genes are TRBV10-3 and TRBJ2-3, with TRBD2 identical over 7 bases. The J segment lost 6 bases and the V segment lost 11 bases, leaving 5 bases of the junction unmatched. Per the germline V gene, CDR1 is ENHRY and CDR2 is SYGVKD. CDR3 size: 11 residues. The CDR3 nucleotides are TGTGCCGCGAAGGGAGGGGATACGCAGTATTTT. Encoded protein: CAAKGGDTQYF.

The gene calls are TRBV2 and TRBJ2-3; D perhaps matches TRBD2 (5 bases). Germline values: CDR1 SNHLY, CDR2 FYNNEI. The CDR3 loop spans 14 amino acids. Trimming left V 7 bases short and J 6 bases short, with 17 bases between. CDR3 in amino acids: CASKLESTADTQYF. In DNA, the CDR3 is TGTGCCAGCAAACTAGAATCTACAGCCGATACGCAGTATTTT.

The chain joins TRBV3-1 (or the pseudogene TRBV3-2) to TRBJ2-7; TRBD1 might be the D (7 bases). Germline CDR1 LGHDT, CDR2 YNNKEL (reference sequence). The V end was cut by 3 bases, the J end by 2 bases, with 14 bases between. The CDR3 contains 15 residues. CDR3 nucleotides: TGTGCCAGCAGCCACGTGGCGGGACAGACCTACGAGCAGTACTTC. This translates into CASSHVAGQTYEQYF.

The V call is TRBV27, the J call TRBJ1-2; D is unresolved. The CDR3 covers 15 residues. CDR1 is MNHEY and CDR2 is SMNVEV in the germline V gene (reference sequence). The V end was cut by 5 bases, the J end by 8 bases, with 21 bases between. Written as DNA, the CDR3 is TGTGCCAGCAGTCCCACCAAATCGGGGTTTGTGGGCTACACCTTC. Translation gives CASSPTKSGFVGYTF.

The CDR3 DNA follows: TGTGCCAGCAGACCGCAGGGAATCATCTCTGGAAACACCATATATTTT. Amino acid sequence: CASRPQGIISGNTIYF. The J gene is TRBJ1-3, the V gene TRBV7-9, with D possibly matching TRBD1 (5 bases). The germline V gene encodes CDR1 SEHNR and CDR2 FQNEAQ (reference sequence). This CDR3 has 16 amino acids. The V and J ends lost 6 bases and 0 bases respectively, with 15 bases between them.

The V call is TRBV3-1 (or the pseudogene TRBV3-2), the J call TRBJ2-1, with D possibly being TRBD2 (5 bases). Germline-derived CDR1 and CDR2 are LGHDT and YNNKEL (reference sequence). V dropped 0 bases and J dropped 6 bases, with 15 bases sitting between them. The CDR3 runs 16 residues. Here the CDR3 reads CASSQELAQLPNEQFF. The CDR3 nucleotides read TGTGCCAGCAGCCAAGAATTAGCGCAGCTCCCCAATGAGCAGTTCTTC.

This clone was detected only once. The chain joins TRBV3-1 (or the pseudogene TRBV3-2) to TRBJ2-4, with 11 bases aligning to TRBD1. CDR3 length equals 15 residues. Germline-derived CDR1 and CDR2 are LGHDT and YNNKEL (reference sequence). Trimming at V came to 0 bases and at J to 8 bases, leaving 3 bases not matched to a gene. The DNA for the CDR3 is TGTGCCAGCAGCCAAGAAGGGACAGGGGGTGACATTCAGTACTTC. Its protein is CASSQEGTGGDIQYF.

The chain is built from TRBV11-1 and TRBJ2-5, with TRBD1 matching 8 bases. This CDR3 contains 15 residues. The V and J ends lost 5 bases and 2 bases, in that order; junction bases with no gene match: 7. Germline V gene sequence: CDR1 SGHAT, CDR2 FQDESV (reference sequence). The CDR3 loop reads CASSRQGWLQETQYF. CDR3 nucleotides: TGTGCCAGCAGCCGACAGGGGTGGTTGCAAGAGACCCAGTACTTC.

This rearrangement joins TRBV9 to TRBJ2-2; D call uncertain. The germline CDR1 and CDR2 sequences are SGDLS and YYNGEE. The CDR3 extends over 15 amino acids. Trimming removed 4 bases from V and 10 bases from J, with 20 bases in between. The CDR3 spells CASSRSSLSVEELFF. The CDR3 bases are TGTGCCAGCAGCCGTAGTTCCTTAAGTGTTGAGGAGCTGTTTTTT.

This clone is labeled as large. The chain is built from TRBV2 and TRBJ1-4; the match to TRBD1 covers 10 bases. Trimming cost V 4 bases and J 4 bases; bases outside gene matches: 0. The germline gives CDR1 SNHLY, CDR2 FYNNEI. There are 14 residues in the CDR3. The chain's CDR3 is CASSGTGGNEKLFF. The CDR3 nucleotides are TGTGCCAGCAGTGGGACAGGGGGTAATGAAAAACTGTTTTTT.

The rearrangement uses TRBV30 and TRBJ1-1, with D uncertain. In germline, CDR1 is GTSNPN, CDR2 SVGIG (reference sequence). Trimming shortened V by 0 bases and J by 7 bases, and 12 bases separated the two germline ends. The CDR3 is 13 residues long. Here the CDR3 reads CAWSVSGDGEAFF. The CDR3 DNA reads TGTGCCTGGAGTGTATCGGGTGACGGTGAAGCTTTCTTT.

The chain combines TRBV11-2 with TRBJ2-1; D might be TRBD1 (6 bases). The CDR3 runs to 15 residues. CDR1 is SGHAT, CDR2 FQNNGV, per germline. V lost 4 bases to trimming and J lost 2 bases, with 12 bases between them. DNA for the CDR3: TGTGCCAGCAGCTCCCCAGGGGACACCTACAATGAGCAGTTCTTC. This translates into CASSSPGDTYNEQFF.

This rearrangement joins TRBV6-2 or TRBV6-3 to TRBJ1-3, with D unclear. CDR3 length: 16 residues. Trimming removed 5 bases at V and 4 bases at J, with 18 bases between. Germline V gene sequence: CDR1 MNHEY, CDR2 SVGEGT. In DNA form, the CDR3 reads TGTGCCAGCAGTCCGCAGCGGTGGAAGGACGGAAACACCATATATTTT. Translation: CASSPQRWKDGNTIYF.

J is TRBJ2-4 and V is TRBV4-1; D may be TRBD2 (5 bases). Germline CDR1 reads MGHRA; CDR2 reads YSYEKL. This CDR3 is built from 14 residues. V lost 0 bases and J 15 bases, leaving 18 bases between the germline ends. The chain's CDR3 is CASSQDMASGLRYF. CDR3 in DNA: TGCGCCAGCAGCCAAGATATGGCTAGTGGACTGCGGTACTTC.

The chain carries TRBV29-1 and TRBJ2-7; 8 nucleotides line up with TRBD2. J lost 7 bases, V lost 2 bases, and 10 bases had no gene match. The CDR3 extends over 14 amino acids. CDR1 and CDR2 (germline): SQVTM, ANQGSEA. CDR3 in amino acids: CSVELAGSSREQYF. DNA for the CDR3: TGCAGCGTTGAATTAGCGGGATCATCCAGGGAGCAGTACTTC.

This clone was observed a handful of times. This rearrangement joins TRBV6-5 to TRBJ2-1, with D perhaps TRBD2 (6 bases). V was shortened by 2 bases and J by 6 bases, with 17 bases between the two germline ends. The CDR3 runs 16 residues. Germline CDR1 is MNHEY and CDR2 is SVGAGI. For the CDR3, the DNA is TGTGCCAGCAGTTACAGGTCCGGGAGTGGGGGCAATGAGCAGTTCTTC. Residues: CASSYRSGSGGNEQFF.

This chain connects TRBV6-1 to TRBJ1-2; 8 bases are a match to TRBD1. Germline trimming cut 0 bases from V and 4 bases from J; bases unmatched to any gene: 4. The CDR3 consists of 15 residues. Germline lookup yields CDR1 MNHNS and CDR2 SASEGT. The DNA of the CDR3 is TGTGCCAGCAGTGAAGCCCACAGGGGGATCTATGGCTACACCTTC. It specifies CASSEAHRGIYGYTF.

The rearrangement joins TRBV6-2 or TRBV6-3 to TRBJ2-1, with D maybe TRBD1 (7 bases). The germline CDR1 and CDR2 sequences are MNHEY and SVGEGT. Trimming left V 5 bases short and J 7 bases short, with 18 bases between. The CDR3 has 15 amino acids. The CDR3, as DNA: TGTGCCAGCAGTCCCGGCAGGGGGGTAATGAATGAGCAGTTCTTC. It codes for CASSPGRGVMNEQFF.